One sample yielded the 32 T cell receptor beta chains listed below, sequenced in a study of T cells after yellow fever vaccination. One entry per CDR3 protein, called by TCRdb with MiXCR from the 5' RACE reads. The data show just under 600,000 distinct CDR3 sequences, approximately 12% seen once. The sequencing here drew on PBMCs, taken on the day of the yellow fever booster vaccination. The receptors come from a man younger than 45 who received the YFV17D yellow fever vaccine.

This rearrangement joins TRBV5-6 to TRBJ1-2, with 7 nucleotides matching TRBD1. The V gene's germline CDR1 is SGHDT and CDR2 YYEEEE. This CDR3 comprises 13 residues. Trimming removed 4 bases from V and 7 bases from J; junction bases left unmatched: 7. The CDR3 region is CASSKPTGSGYTF. Written as DNA, the CDR3 is TGTGCCAGCAGCAAGCCGACAGGGTCTGGCTACACCTTC.

This chain joins TRBV7-9 and TRBJ2-3; possibly TRBD2 for D (6 bases). The germline V gene has CDR1 SEHNR and CDR2 FQNEAQ (reference sequence). This CDR3 has 17 amino acids. The V end was cut by 5 bases, the J end by 4 bases, with 22 bases between. The CDR3 sequence is CASSGPRGLPPPDTQYF. CDR3 in DNA: TGTGCCAGCAGCGGCCCGAGGGGACTTCCTCCTCCAGATACGCAGTATTTT.

This clonotype has a handful of counts. The V gene is TRBV29-1, the J gene TRBJ2-2; perhaps TRBD2 as D (5 bases). CDR3 length equals 14 residues. Trimming left V 5 bases short and J 4 bases short, with 14 bases between. Germline values: CDR1 SQVTM, CDR2 ANQGSEA. The CDR3 is CSVYVGVSTGELFF. CDR3 in DNA: TGCAGCGTTTACGTGGGAGTAAGCACCGGGGAGCTGTTTTTT.

This chain uses TRBV12-3 or TRBV12-4 with TRBJ2-5; TRBD1 matches 7 bases. The CDR3 loop spans 15 amino acids. V was clipped by 5 bases and J by 5 bases; unmatched bases: 11. For the CDR3, the DNA is TGTGCCAGCAGTCATAACAGGGGTAATCAGGAGACCCAGTACTTC. This sequence encodes CASSHNRGNQETQYF.

This clonotype turned up a few times. The rearrangement uses TRBV4-3 and TRBJ2-7; no firm D call. CDR3 length equals 14 residues. The germline V gene has CDR1 LGHNA and CDR2 YSLEER. Trimming removed 0 bases at V and 3 bases at J, with 9 bases between. In DNA, the CDR3 is TGCGCCAGCAGCCAAGAGGGCGGAAACTACGAGCAGTACTTC. The encoded protein is CASSQEGGNYEQYF.

This clonotype was detected many times. V gene TRBV3-1 combines with J gene TRBJ2-1, with 10 positions matching TRBD2. The J segment lost 2 bases and the V segment lost 8 bases, leaving 15 bases of the junction unmatched. The CDR3 is 18 amino acids. Germline assignment: CDR1 LGHDT and CDR2 YNNKEL (reference sequence). The CDR3 sequence is CASSSFATSGLTYNEQFF. CDR3 bases: TGTGCCAGCTCCTCCTTTGCGACTAGCGGGCTGACCTACAATGAGCAGTTCTTC.

The V and J genes are TRBV27 and TRBJ2-1; TRBD1 aligns across 11 bases. The CDR3 contains 16 residues. The germline V gene encodes CDR1 MNHEY and CDR2 SMNVEV (reference sequence). With 5 bases clipped from V and 9 bases from J, the junction kept 12 bases outside the gene matches. As DNA, the CDR3 is TGTGCCAGCAGTCGAAGTCCGGGACAGGGGGTTCTTGAGCAGTTCTTC. It specifies CASSRSPGQGVLEQFF.

This clonotype was counted many times. The V and J genes are TRBV12-3 or TRBV12-4 and TRBJ1-3; a possible D gene is TRBD1 (5 bases). Trimming left V 4 bases short and J 7 bases short, with 11 bases between. The CDR3 is made up of 13 amino acids. The CDR3 sequence is CASSYGGRNTIYF. For the CDR3, the DNA is TGTGCCAGCAGTTATGGGGGGAGGAACACCATATATTTT.

The CDR3 DNA is TGTGCCAGCACCTCGGGAGACCCGAACACCGGGGAGCTGTTTTTT. It translates to CASTSGDPNTGELFF. This chain links TRBV12-3 or TRBV12-4 with TRBJ2-2; D possibly corresponds to TRBD2 (6 bases). CDR3 length: 15 residues. V was shortened by 7 bases and J by 0 bases, with 12 bases between the two germline ends.

The V call is TRBV7-9, the J call TRBJ2-3, with 10 positions matching TRBD2. The CDR3 length is 16 residues. Germline CDR1 SEHNR, CDR2 FQNEAQ (reference sequence). V lost 2 bases to trimming and J lost 0 bases; unmatched junction nucleotides: 2. CDR3 nucleotide sequence: TGTGCCAGCAGCTTAAAGACTAGCGGGAGCACAGATACGCAGTATTTT. Translated, it gives CASSLKTSGSTDTQYF. Drawing the rest from reference TRBV7-9 and TRBJ2-3, the complete variable domain is DTGVSQNPRHKITKRGQNVTFRCDPISEHNRLYWYRQTLGQGPEFLTYFQNEAQLEKSRLLSDRFSAERPKGSFSTLEIQRTEQGDSAMYLCASSLKTSGSTDTQYFGPGTRLTVL.

The V and J genes are TRBV20-1 and TRBJ2-7; TRBD2 matches 9 bases. There are 17 residues in the CDR3. Germline trimming cut 1 base from V and 1 base from J; bases unmatched to any gene: 11. Germline V gene sequence: CDR1 DFQATT, CDR2 SNEGSKA (reference sequence). The CDR3 sequence: CSARGGVAGEISYEQYF. In nucleotides, the CDR3 is TGCAGTGCTAGAGGGGGGGTAGCGGGAGAAATTTCCTACGAGCAGTACTTC.

Here the CDR3 reads CASSLVQSSYNEQFF. The DNA for the CDR3 is TGTGCCAGCAGCCTGGTCCAGAGCTCCTACAATGAGCAGTTCTTC. The chain uses TRBV5-4 and TRBJ2-1; no clear D. The CDR3 is 15 amino acids. CDR1 and CDR2 from the germline V gene are SGHNT and YYREEE (reference sequence). Deletions cut 4 bases from V and 0 bases from J, with 11 bases between. The variable domain in full, with the rest retrieved from reference TRBV5-4 and TRBJ2-1, is ETGVTQSPTHLIKTRGQQVTLRCSSQSGHNTVSWYQQALGQGPQFIFQYYREEENGRGNFPPRFSGLQFPNYSSELNVNALELDDSALYLCASSLVQSSYNEQFFGPGTRLTVL.

A word on this clonotype: A read error may account for a junction end that differs from germline. The V and J genes are TRBV29-1 and TRBJ2-3, with D maybe TRBD2 (6 bases). Per the germline V gene, CDR1 is SQVTM and CDR2 is ANQGSEA. This CDR3 spans 14 amino acids. The CDR3 DNA reads TGCAGCGTTGGGACGGGTACTAGCACAGATTCGCAGTATTTT. Protein product: CSVGTGTSTDSQYF.

This clonotype was seen a few times. The chain joins TRBV2 to TRBJ2-5, with 12 bases that match TRBD2. CDR1 and CDR2 from the germline V gene are SNHLY and FYNNEI. V gave up 2 bases and J gave up 5 bases; unmatched junction bases: 3. This CDR3 is 15 amino acids long. DNA for the CDR3: TGTGCCAGCAGTGAACTAGCGGGAGGGCTTGAGACCCAGTACTTC. Translating gives CASSELAGGLETQYF.

This clonotype was detected a few times. The chain employs TRBV6-2 or TRBV6-3 and TRBJ1-4; D may be TRBD1 (6 bases). The CDR3 extends over 13 amino acids. Trimming shortened V by 8 bases and J by 5 bases, and 12 bases separated the two germline ends. Germline CDR1 and CDR2: MNHEY and SVGEGT. The CDR3 DNA follows: TGTGCCAGCCAGGACAGCCGAAATGAAAAACTGTTTTTT. Translating gives CASQDSRNEKLFF.

In this sample, this clonotype turned up a few times. The chain is built from TRBV20-1 and TRBJ2-3, with D possibly matching TRBD2 (5 bases). V lost 6 bases to trimming and J lost 6 bases, with 22 bases between them. This CDR3 comprises 15 residues. Germline lookup yields CDR1 DFQATT and CDR2 SNEGSKA (reference sequence). The CDR3 coding sequence is TGCAGTGCCAGATACCCTCTTAGCGTTGGGGATACGCAGTATTTT. As protein: CSARYPLSVGDTQYF.

This clonotype has only one observation. The rearrangement uses TRBV27 and TRBJ2-7; possibly TRBD1 for D (5 bases). Trimming removed 2 bases from V and 3 bases from J, with 14 bases in between. The CDR3 extends over 15 amino acids. Germline V gene lookup returns CDR1 MNHEY and CDR2 SMNVEV (reference sequence). The CDR3, as DNA: TGTGCCAGCAGTTTAGATATAAGGGGCCACTACGAGCAGTACTTC. Protein: CASSLDIRGHYEQYF.

The J gene is TRBJ2-1, the V gene TRBV11-2; 9 bases are shared with TRBD2. The V gene's germline CDR1 is SGHAT and CDR2 FQNNGV. The V segment lost 3 bases and the J segment 5 bases; nucleotides outside the gene matches: 5. The CDR3 length is 15 residues. The CDR3, as DNA: TGTGCCAGCAGCTTGGGACTAGCTAGAGACAATGAGCAGTTCTTC. Translating it yields CASSLGLARDNEQFF.

This chain joins TRBV9 and TRBJ2-1; 8 bases align to TRBD2. The trim removed 1 base at V and 0 bases at J, leaving 3 bases unmatched. The CDR3 consists of 16 residues. The germline V gene has CDR1 SGDLS and CDR2 YYNGEE. In nucleotides, the CDR3 is TGTGCCAGCAGCGTATCCGGGACTAGCTCCTACAATGAGCAGTTCTTC. It encodes CASSVSGTSSYNEQFF.

The chain links TRBV25-1 to TRBJ1-6, with D unclear. V lost 3 bases and J 10 bases, leaving 10 bases between the germline ends. This CDR3 comprises 13 residues. Germline V CDR1 and CDR2: MGHDK, SYGVNS. The CDR3 is CASSETRGSPLHF. In DNA form, the CDR3 reads TGTGCCAGCAGTGAGACACGAGGATCACCCCTCCACTTT.

This clonotype was recorded a few times. The chain recombines TRBV20-1 with TRBJ1-2, with 7 bases fitting TRBD1. The CDR3 length is 12 residues. Unmatched junction bases numbered 2, after V lost 3 bases and J lost 4 bases. CDR1 DFQATT and CDR2 SNEGSKA come from the germline V gene (reference sequence). CDR3 sequence (DNA): TGCAGTGCTAGGGGACAGACCTATGGCTACACCTTC. This sequence encodes CSARGQTYGYTF.

V is TRBV12-3 or TRBV12-4 and J is TRBJ2-1; 14 bases are shared with TRBD2. The length of the CDR3 is 16 residues. V lost 5 bases, J lost 10 bases, and 10 bases stayed unmatched. The CDR3 here is CASSRIGLAGGREQFF. Here the CDR3 DNA reads TGTGCCAGCAGTCGGATCGGACTAGCGGGAGGTCGAGAGCAGTTCTTC.

V is TRBV12-3 or TRBV12-4 and J is TRBJ2-3, with D maybe TRBD2 (5 bases). V lost 3 bases and J lost 10, with 11 bases in between. This CDR3 is 12 amino acids long. The CDR3 DNA sequence: TGTGCCAGCAGTTTGAGTGGGAGTGCGCAGTATTTT. It translates to CASSLSGSAQYF.

The V and J genes are TRBV20-1 and TRBJ2-3, with TRBD2 as a possible D gene (5 bases). This CDR3 has 14 amino acids. Germline V gene sequence: CDR1 DFQATT, CDR2 SNEGSKA (reference sequence). The V end was cut by 3 bases, the J end by 5 bases, with 15 bases between. The CDR3 protein is CSARLGASRDTQYF. CDR3 DNA sequence: TGCAGTGCTAGGTTGGGAGCGAGCCGAGATACGCAGTATTTT.

The DNA for the CDR3 is TGTGCCAGCAGTTCCCAGGGCGGGGAGCTGTTTTTT. This encodes CASSSQGGELFF. The V and J genes are TRBV27 and TRBJ2-2, with TRBD1 as a possible D gene (5 bases). The CDR3 runs 12 residues. The germline CDR1 and CDR2 sequences are MNHEY and SMNVEV (reference sequence). V was clipped by 4 bases and J by 7 bases, with 7 bases between them.

The J gene is TRBJ2-7, the V gene TRBV5-1; no firm D call. The CDR3 runs 14 residues. Germline V gene data show CDR1 as SGHRS and CDR2 as YFSETQ. V lost 1 base and J lost 3, with 11 bases in between. CDR3 sequence reads: CASSLTSRNYEQYF. CDR3 coding DNA: TGCGCCAGCAGCTTGACCAGCCGGAACTACGAGCAGTACTTC.

The gene calls are TRBV11-2 and TRBJ2-2, with TRBD1 matching over 7 bases. V dropped 5 bases and J dropped 3; count of bases not matched to a gene: 12. The CDR3 is 17 amino acids. The germline V gene has CDR1 SGHAT and CDR2 FQNNGV. The CDR3 loop is CASSEVSGTEDTGELFF. The CDR3 region has the DNA TGTGCCAGCAGCGAAGTTTCGGGGACAGAAGACACCGGGGAGCTGTTTTTT.

In this sample, this clonotype turned up many times. This chain uses TRBV4-3 with TRBJ1-3, with D unresolved. The V gene's germline CDR1 is LGHNA and CDR2 YSLEER. V was clipped by 5 bases and J by 0 bases, with 11 bases between them. The CDR3 has 15 amino acids. Written as DNA, the CDR3 is TGCGCCAGCAGCTCGACGGGAGACTCTGGAAACACCATATATTTT. Protein sequence: CASSSTGDSGNTIYF.

This clonotype was picked up a small number of times. The chain carries TRBV20-1 and TRBJ2-7; 11 bases fit TRBD2. Germline assignment: CDR1 DFQATT and CDR2 SNEGSKA (reference sequence). The CDR3 length is 16 residues. The trim removed 1 base at V and 9 bases at J, leaving 14 bases unmatched. The CDR3 DNA reads TGCAGTGCTAGAGGTTCTCCGGGACTAGCGGCTTTGGGGCAGTACTTC. Protein: CSARGSPGLAALGQYF.

The rearrangement links TRBV5-1 to TRBJ2-7; either TRBD1 or TRBD2 may fit D (6 bases each). The CDR3 loop spans 14 amino acids. CDR1 and CDR2 (germline): SGHRS, YFSETQ. Between the trimmed V and J ends, which lost 5 bases and 6 bases, there was a span of 18 bases. This CDR3 reads CASRSRGLALEQYF. The CDR3, as DNA: TGCGCCAGCAGGTCCCGGGGGCTAGCTCTCGAGCAGTACTTC.

The sample holds a few counts of this clonotype. The chain joins TRBV28 to TRBJ2-7; 7 bases match TRBD2. The CDR3 extends over 14 amino acids. The trim removed 2 bases at V and 7 bases at J, leaving 8 bases unmatched. Germline V lookup: CDR1 MDHEN, CDR2 SYDVKM. The CDR3 is CASSLAGVSGEQYF. The DNA for the CDR3 is TGTGCCAGCAGTTTAGCGGGAGTCTCCGGGGAGCAGTACTTC. The whole variable domain, remainder taken from reference TRBV28 and TRBJ2-7, is DVKVTQSSRYLVKRTGEKVFLECVQDMDHENMFWYRQDPGLGLRLIYFSYDVKMKEKGDIPEGYSVSREKKERFSLILESASTNQTSMYLCASSLAGVSGEQYFGPGTRLTVT.

This clonotype showed up many times. One junction end disagrees with the germline gene, perhaps due to a read error. This chain uses TRBV12-3 or TRBV12-4 with TRBJ1-1; D ambiguous. This CDR3 contains 13 residues. The DNA of the CDR3 is TGTGCCAGCTACCTTCAAAAGAATTCCCCCCTTCTCTTT. Translated: CASYLQKNSPLLF.